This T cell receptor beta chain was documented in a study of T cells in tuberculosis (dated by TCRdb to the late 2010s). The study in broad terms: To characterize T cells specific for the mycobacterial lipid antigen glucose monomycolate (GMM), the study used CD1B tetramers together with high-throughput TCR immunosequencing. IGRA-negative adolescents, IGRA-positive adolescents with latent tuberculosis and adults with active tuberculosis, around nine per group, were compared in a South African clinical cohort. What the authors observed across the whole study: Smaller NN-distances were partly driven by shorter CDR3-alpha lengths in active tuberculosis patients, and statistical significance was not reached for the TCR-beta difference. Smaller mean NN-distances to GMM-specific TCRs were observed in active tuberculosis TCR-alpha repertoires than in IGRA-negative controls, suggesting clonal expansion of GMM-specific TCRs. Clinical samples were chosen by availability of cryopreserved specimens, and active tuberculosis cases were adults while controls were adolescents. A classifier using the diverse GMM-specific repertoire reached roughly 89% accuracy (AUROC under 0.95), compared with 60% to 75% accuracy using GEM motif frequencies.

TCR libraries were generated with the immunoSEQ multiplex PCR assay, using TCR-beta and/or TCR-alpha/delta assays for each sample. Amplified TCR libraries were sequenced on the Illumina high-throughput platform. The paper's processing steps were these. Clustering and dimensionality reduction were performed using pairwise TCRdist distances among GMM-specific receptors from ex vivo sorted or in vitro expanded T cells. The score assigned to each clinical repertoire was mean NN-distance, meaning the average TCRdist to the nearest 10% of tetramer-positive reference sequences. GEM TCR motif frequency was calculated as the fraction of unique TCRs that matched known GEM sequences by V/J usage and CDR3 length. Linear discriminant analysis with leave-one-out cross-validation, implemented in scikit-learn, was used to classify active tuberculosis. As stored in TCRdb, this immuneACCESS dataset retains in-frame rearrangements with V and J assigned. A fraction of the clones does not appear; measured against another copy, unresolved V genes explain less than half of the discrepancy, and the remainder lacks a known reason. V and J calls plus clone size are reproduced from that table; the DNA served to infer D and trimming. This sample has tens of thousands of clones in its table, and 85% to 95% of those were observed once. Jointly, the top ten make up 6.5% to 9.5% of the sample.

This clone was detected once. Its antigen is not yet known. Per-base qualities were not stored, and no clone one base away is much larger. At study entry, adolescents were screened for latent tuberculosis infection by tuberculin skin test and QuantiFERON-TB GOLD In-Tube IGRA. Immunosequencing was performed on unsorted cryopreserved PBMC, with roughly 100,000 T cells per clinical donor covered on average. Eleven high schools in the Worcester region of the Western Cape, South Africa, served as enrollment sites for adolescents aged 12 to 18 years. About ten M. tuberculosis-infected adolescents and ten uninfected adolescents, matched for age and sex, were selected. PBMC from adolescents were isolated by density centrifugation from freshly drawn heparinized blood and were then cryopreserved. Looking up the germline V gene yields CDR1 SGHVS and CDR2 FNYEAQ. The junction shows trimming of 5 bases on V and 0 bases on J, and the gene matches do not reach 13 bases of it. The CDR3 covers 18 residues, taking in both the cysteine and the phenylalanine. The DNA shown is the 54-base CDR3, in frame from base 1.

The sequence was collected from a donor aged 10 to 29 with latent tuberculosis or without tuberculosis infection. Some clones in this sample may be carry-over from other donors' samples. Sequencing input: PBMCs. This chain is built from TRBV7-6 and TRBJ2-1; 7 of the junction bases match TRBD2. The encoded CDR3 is CASSLLGTTPSSYNEQFF. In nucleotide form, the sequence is TGTGCCAGCAGCCTTTTAGGGACTACTCCCAGCTCCTACAATGAGCAGTTCTTC. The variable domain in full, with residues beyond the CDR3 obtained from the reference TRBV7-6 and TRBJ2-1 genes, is GAGVSQSPRYKVTKRGQDVALRCDPISGHVSLYWYRQALGQGPEFLTYFNYEAQQDKSGLPNDRFSAERPEGSISTLTIQRTEQRDSAMYRCASSLLGTTPSSYNEQFFGPGTRLTVL.